One and the same sample provided the 23 T cell receptor beta chains below, sequenced in a study of blood T cell repertoires in COVID-19 (dated by TCRdb to 2019 to 2021). Library preparation was by the immunoSEQ multiplex PCR assay. TCRdb holds this immuneACCESS table with in-frame rearrangements only. Some clones are missing; in checked studies, unresolved V genes explain under half, and the rest has no known cause. This sample has 200,000 to 250,000 clones in its table, and around 83% of those were observed once. Together, the top ten hold around 0.98% of the sample. Sequencing used peripheral blood. The receptors originated from a man between 35 and 55 years old with acute or convalescent COVID-19.

The J gene is TRBJ1-2, the V gene TRBV11-2; TRBD1 agrees at 9 bases. Germline CDR1 is SGHAT and CDR2 is FQNNGV. The CDR3 is made up of 17 amino acids. The ends lost 0 bases at V and 2 bases at J; junction bases unmatched: 7. CDR3 sequence: CASSLENRGQANYGYTF. CDR3 nucleotide sequence: TGTGCCAGCAGCTTAGAAAACAGGGGGCAGGCGAACTATGGCTACACCTTC.

The chain employs TRBV3-1 (or the pseudogene TRBV3-2) and TRBJ1-2; D is unresolved. The V end was cut by 0 bases, the J end by 7 bases, with 9 bases between. The CDR3 extends over 13 amino acids. In germline, CDR1 is LGHDT, CDR2 YNNKEL (reference sequence). The CDR3 region is CASSQEEEGGYTF. Here the CDR3 DNA reads TGTGCCAGCAGCCAAGAAGAGGAGGGTGGCTACACCTTC.

In its sample, this clone was seen once. The rearrangement links TRBV10-1 to TRBJ2-2; 9 bases line up with TRBD1. This CDR3 has 16 residues. After removal of 10 bases from V and 0 bases from J, the junction contained 9 bases not matched to a gene. The germline V gene has CDR1 WNHNN and CDR2 SYGVQD (reference sequence). In DNA form, the CDR3 reads TGCGCCACCGACGACAGGGGGGACGCGAACACCGGGGAGCTGTTTTTT. This translates into CATDDRGDANTGELFF.

V usage is TRBV27 and J usage is TRBJ1-5; 12 nucleotides match TRBD1. This CDR3 contains 17 residues. Losses at the gene ends were 1 base for V and 7 bases for J; bases not matched to a gene: 8. Germline V gene lookup returns CDR1 MNHEY and CDR2 SMNVEV (reference sequence). Here the CDR3 reads CASSLFPGQGAWQPQHF. The CDR3 DNA reads as TGTGCCAGCAGTTTATTCCCGGGACAGGGGGCCTGGCAGCCCCAGCATTTT.

The gene calls are TRBV2 and TRBJ1-3; the D gene is possibly TRBD1 (6 bases). V lost 4 bases, J lost 0 bases, and 10 bases lay in between. This CDR3 contains 15 residues. Germline-derived CDR1 and CDR2 are SNHLY and FYNNEI. CDR3 region: CASSVTGISGNTIYF. The CDR3 DNA is TGTGCCAGCAGTGTAACAGGGATCTCTGGAAACACCATATATTTT.

The DNA for the CDR3 is TGTGCCAGCAGTTTTGGCAGGGACTATGGCTACACCTTC. Amino acids: CASSFGRDYGYTF. This chain uses TRBV27 with TRBJ1-2; D possibly corresponds to TRBD1 (5 bases). Germline CDR1 reads MNHEY; CDR2 reads SMNVEV (reference sequence). The CDR3 length is 13 residues. Trimming shortened V by 3 bases and J by 3 bases, and 8 bases separated the two germline ends.

This clone was detected only a few times. The V call is TRBV9, the J call TRBJ2-7, with 10 bases fitting TRBD1. CDR3 length: 15 amino acids. Germline CDR1 is SGDLS and CDR2 is YYNGEE. Trimming took 3 bases from V and 6 from J; bases not matched to a gene: 9. CDR3 protein: CASSATGTGASEQYF. The CDR3 DNA is TGTGCCAGCAGCGCCACCGGGACAGGGGCGAGCGAGCAGTACTTC. The whole variable domain, remainder taken from reference TRBV9 and TRBJ2-7, is DSGVTQTPKHLITATGQRVTLRCSPRSGDLSVYWYQQSLDQGLQFLIQYYNGEERAKGNILERFSAQQFPDLHSELNLSSLELGDSALYFCASSATGTGASEQYFGPGTRLTVT.

This clone was picked up a small number of times. The V and J genes are TRBV7-9 and TRBJ2-1; 13 nucleotides line up with TRBD2. Trimming at V came to 8 bases and at J to 5 bases, leaving 3 bases not matched to a gene. The CDR3 has 14 amino acids. Germline V gene lookup returns CDR1 SEHNR and CDR2 FQNEAQ (reference sequence). The CDR3 loop is CASPGLAGDNEQFF. The DNA of the CDR3 is TGTGCCAGCCCTGGACTAGCGGGGGACAATGAGCAGTTCTTC.

The chain couples TRBV4-3 to TRBJ1-4; 9 positions agree with TRBD1. Germline-derived CDR1 and CDR2 are LGHNA and YSLEER. CDR3 size: 14 residues. V was clipped by 4 bases and J by 6 bases; unmatched bases: 3. CDR3 sequence: CASSPDRGYEKLFF. The CDR3 nucleotides read TGCGCCAGCAGCCCAGACAGGGGGTATGAAAAACTGTTTTTT.

The chain has TRBV4-1 and TRBJ2-7; 10 bases match TRBD2. The germline V gene has CDR1 MGHRA and CDR2 YSYEKL. CDR3 length equals 15 residues. Unmatched junction bases numbered 3, after V lost 1 base and J lost 3 bases. The DNA for the CDR3 is TGCGCCAGCAGCCAAGGGGCTAGCGGGGGCTACGAGCAGTACTTC. It codes for CASSQGASGGYEQYF.

This chain joins TRBV4-1 and TRBJ2-7, with D maybe TRBD1 (6 bases). CDR3 size: 15 residues. Germline CDR1 reads MGHRA; CDR2 reads YSYEKL. The V end lost 0 bases, the J end lost 2 bases, and 11 bases lay between the germline ends. For the CDR3, the DNA is TGCGCCAGCAGCCAAGATCCCACAGGGACCTACGAGCAGTACTTC. Protein sequence: CASSQDPTGTYEQYF.

The chain couples TRBV5-1 to TRBJ2-1, with a possible D match to TRBD1 (5 bases). Per germline, CDR1 SGHRS and CDR2 YFSETQ. V shed 4 bases and J shed 7 bases, with 9 bases lying between them. The CDR3 spans 12 residues. CDR3 in amino acids: CASSLTGNEQFF. The CDR3 DNA is TGCGCCAGCAGCCTTACAGGAAATGAGCAGTTCTTC.

This chain links TRBV5-1 with TRBJ2-4, with TRBD2 as a possible D gene (6 bases). Trimming removed 6 bases from V and 6 bases from J, with 19 bases in between. The CDR3 runs to 15 residues. Germline CDR1 reads SGHRS; CDR2 reads YFSETQ. CDR3 region: CASTPGLGGLNIQYF. The CDR3 region has the DNA TGCGCCAGCACACCGGGACTGGGGGGACTAAACATTCAGTACTTC.

The CDR3 reads CASGGTRKQFF. DNA of the CDR3: TGTGCCAGTGGAGGGACTCGCAAGCAGTTCTTC. V and J are TRBV2 and TRBJ2-1, with D perhaps matching TRBD2 (6 bases). This CDR3 spans 11 amino acids. Between the trimmed V and J ends, which lost 9 bases and 11 bases, there was a span of 14 bases. Germline CDR1 is SNHLY and CDR2 is FYNNEI.

The rearrangement uses TRBV5-6 and TRBJ2-5; tentative D call: TRBD2 (7 bases). The germline gives CDR1 SGHDT, CDR2 YYEEEE. The germline V and J ends were trimmed by 3 bases and 6 bases, with 12 bases remaining between them. The CDR3 is made up of 13 amino acids. CDR3 nucleotide sequence: TGTGCCAGCAGCTCCGCCGGGGGGCAGACCCAGTACTTC. Amino acid sequence: CASSSAGGQTQYF.

The chain links TRBV7-9 to TRBJ1-2, with 8 bases identical to TRBD1. CDR1 and CDR2 from the germline V gene are SEHNR and FQNEAQ (reference sequence). The CDR3 spans 15 residues. Germline trimming cut 5 bases from V and 6 bases from J; bases unmatched to any gene: 11. CDR3 DNA: TGTGCCAGCAGCAACCCTTTGAGGACAGGGAATGGCTACACCTTC. It encodes CASSNPLRTGNGYTF.

The V and J genes are TRBV4-3 and TRBJ2-7; D remains unclear. This CDR3 region has 14 residues. Germline V lookup: CDR1 LGHNA, CDR2 YSLEER. Trimming pared 1 base from V and 0 bases from J, leaving 7 bases between. The CDR3 here is CASSQGYGSYEQYF. CDR3 sequence (DNA): TGCGCCAGCAGCCAAGGCTACGGCTCCTACGAGCAGTACTTC.

The rearrangement joins TRBV7-8 to TRBJ2-7; 8 bases are a match to TRBD1. Germline CDR1 and CDR2: SGHVS and FQNEAQ. The CDR3 extends over 15 amino acids. V was clipped by 5 bases and J by 2 bases; unmatched bases: 8. The CDR3: CASSPRQGLAYEQYF. In nucleotides, the CDR3 is TGTGCCAGCAGCCCCCGACAGGGGCTAGCCTACGAGCAGTACTTC.

This chain's CDR3 is CASSLLQLRVGYTF. The DNA of the CDR3 is TGTGCCAGCAGTTTATTACAACTTCGGGTTGGCTACACCTTC. The genes are TRBV28 and TRBJ1-2, with D hard to call. V was cut by 1 base and J by 7 bases, with 13 bases left in between. There are 14 residues in the CDR3. The V gene's germline CDR1 is MDHEN and CDR2 SYDVKM.

This sequence joins TRBV28 and TRBJ1-4; D gene ambiguous. V was trimmed by 7 bases and J by 5 bases, leaving 5 bases between them. The CDR3 consists of 11 residues. Germline-derived CDR1 and CDR2 are MDHEN and SYDVKM. CDR3 DNA sequence: TGTGCCAGCAACACGAATGAAAAACTGTTTTTT. Amino acids: CASNTNEKLFF.

The chain combines TRBV6-5 with TRBJ1-4, with 8 positions matching TRBD1. Germline loops: CDR1 MNHEY, CDR2 SVGAGI. CDR3 size: 14 residues. Losses at the gene ends were 6 bases for V and 12 bases for J; bases not matched to a gene: 12. For the CDR3, the DNA is TGTGCCAGCAGACCGGTGACAGGGGCCGGACAACTGTTTTTT. This gives the protein CASRPVTGAGQLFF.

The chain employs TRBV3-1 (or the pseudogene TRBV3-2) and TRBJ1-1; TRBD1 might be the D (5 bases). V was clipped by 7 bases and J by 1 base, with 16 bases between them. Per the germline V gene, CDR1 is LGHDT and CDR2 is YNNKEL (reference sequence). CDR3 size: 15 residues. CDR3 residues: CASKARAGSNTEAFF. Written as DNA, the CDR3 is TGTGCCAGCAAGGCCAGGGCAGGGTCGAACACTGAAGCTTTCTTT.

This rearrangement joins TRBV7-3 to TRBJ1-1, with 11 bases matching TRBD1. This CDR3 spans 16 amino acids. CDR1 SGHTA and CDR2 FQGTGA come from the germline V gene. With V trimmed by 5 bases and J by 5 bases, 10 bases remained unmatched. Here the CDR3 DNA reads TGTGCCAGCAGCCGGACAGGGGGCCTCTTAGGGACTGAAGCTTTCTTT. The encoded protein is CASSRTGGLLGTEAFF.